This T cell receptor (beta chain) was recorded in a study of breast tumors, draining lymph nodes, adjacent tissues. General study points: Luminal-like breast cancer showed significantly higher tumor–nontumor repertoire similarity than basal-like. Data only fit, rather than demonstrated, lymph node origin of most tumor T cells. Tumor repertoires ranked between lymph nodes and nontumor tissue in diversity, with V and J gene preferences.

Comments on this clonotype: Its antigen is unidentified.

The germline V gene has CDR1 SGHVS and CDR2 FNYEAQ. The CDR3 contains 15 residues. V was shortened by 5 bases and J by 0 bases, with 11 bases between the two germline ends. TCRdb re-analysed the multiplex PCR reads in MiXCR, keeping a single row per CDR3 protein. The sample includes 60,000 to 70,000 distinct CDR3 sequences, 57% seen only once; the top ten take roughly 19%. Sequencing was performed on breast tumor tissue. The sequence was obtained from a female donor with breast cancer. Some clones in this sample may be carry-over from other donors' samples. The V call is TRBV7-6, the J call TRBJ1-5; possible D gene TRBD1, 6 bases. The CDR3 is CASSIQGYSNQPQHF. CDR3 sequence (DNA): TGTGCCAGCAGCATTCAGGGGTATAGCAATCAGCCCCAGCATTTT.